Below are 4 T cell receptor beta chains sequenced from a single sample in a study of T cells in Graves' hyperthyroidism and ophthalmopathy. Authors of the study amplified TCR beta CDR3 regions from RNA transcripts. First-round RT-PCR with HTBI primers amplified the TCR CDR3 region. TCRdb redid the calling of the multiplex PCR reads with MiXCR, one entry per CDR3 protein. This repertoire shows about half a million distinct CDR3 sequences, more than 20% found once; its top ten account for about 26%. Sequenced input: blood. Every receptor here comes from a man aged 18 to 29 with Graves' hyperthyroidism.

The rearrangement joins TRBV20-1 to TRBJ1-2; 8 positions match TRBD1. With 6 bases clipped from V and 0 bases from J, the junction kept 6 bases outside the gene matches. This CDR3 is built from 14 residues. Germline V gene sequence: CDR1 DFQATT, CDR2 SNEGSKA (reference sequence). In nucleotides, the CDR3 is TGCAGTGCCACGACAGGGGTGCCTAACTATGGCTACACCTTC. As protein: CSATTGVPNYGYTF.

CDR3 sequence (DNA): TGTGCCAGCAGTTACCTTAGAACGAACACTGAAGCTTTCTTT. Translating it yields CASSYLRTNTEAFF. V is TRBV6-5 and J is TRBJ1-1, with D unclear. The germline CDR1 and CDR2 sequences are MNHEY and SVGAGI. The CDR3 is made up of 14 amino acids. The V end lost 2 bases, the J end lost 1 base, and 8 bases lay between the germline ends.

This clonotype has a count of ten or more. The chain combines TRBV7-9 with TRBJ1-3, with a weak D call TRBD1 (5 bases). V lost 5 bases, J lost 16 bases, and 18 bases lay in between. Germline assignment: CDR1 SEHNR and CDR2 FQNEAQ (reference sequence). The CDR3 has 12 residues. Here the CDR3 DNA reads TGTGCCAGCAGCCTTCACGGGGGGTCCGCTTATTTT. Protein: CASSLHGGSAYF.

This clonotype was seen a few times. V is TRBV18 and J is TRBJ2-5; tentatively, D is TRBD1 or TRBD2 (5 bases each). The CDR3 is 14 amino acids. CDR1 KGHSH and CDR2 LQKENI come from the germline V gene. The V end was cut by 3 bases, the J end by 0 bases, with 8 bases between. Here the CDR3 DNA reads TGTGCCAGCTCACCTCCGGGACACCAAGAGACCCAGTACTTC. As protein: CASSPPGHQETQYF.